A single sample is the source of the 18 T cell receptor beta chains below, sequenced in a study of shared clonotypes between healthy human individuals. The data were produced by immunoSEQ multiplex PCR, yet TCRdb's version contains in-frame clones alone and is incomplete. Of a few million clones listed, less than 95% are singletons. Sequenced: naive CD4+ T cells from PBMCs. As to subset: CD45RA+ positively selected. The receptors stem from a man aged 18 to 29 in good health. Some clones in this sample may be carry-over from other donors' samples.

V usage is TRBV6-4 and J usage is TRBJ1-5; 8 nucleotides match TRBD1. This CDR3 spans 14 amino acids. CDR1 is MRHNA and CDR2 is SNTAGT in the germline V gene. The V segment lost 11 bases and the J segment 3 bases; nucleotides outside the gene matches: 9. CDR3 sequence reads: CAPPGQAFNQPQHF. Written as DNA, the CDR3 is TGTGCCCCACCGGGACAGGCTTTCAATCAGCCCCAGCATTTT.

This sequence joins TRBV11-3 and TRBJ2-2; tentatively, D is TRBD1 (5 bases). CDR3 size: 17 residues. V was clipped by 5 bases and J by 0 bases, with 16 bases between them. Germline CDR1 is SGHNT and CDR2 is YENEEA. The CDR3 nucleotides are TGTGCCAGCAGCCCCAATACAGGCGGAGCGAACACCGGGGAGCTGTTTTTT. Amino acids: CASSPNTGGANTGELFF.

V is TRBV5-5 and J is TRBJ2-7; TRBD1 agrees at 7 bases. The CDR3 spans 15 residues. V shed 3 bases, J shed 2 bases, and the junction held 8 bases outside the gene matches. Germline CDR1 SGHKS, CDR2 YYEKEE (reference sequence). The CDR3 nucleotides are TGTGCCAGCAGCTCCTCCGGGACAGTACCCTACGAGCAGTACTTC. It translates to CASSSSGTVPYEQYF.

This chain joins TRBV18 and TRBJ2-1, with TRBD2 matching over 10 bases. The ends lost 1 base at V and 7 bases at J; junction bases unmatched: 19. The CDR3 has 20 amino acids. The V gene's germline CDR1 is KGHSH and CDR2 LQKENI. The DNA of the CDR3 is TGTGCCAGCTCACCACTGCTTTCACCCGTCGGGGCTAGCGGGAGAAATGAGCAGTTCTTC. Its translation: CASSPLLSPVGASGRNEQFF.

J is TRBJ2-5 and V is TRBV25-1, with D possibly being TRBD1 (6 bases). V lost 1 base and J 4 bases, leaving 13 bases between the germline ends. The CDR3 spans 15 residues. Per germline, CDR1 MGHDK and CDR2 SYGVNS. This chain's CDR3 is CASSELGEGGETQYF. The DNA for the CDR3 is TGTGCCAGCAGTGAATTGGGGGAAGGGGGAGAGACCCAGTACTTC.

The chain is built from TRBV5-1 and TRBJ2-1; maybe TRBD1 (6 bases). This CDR3 contains 15 residues. V was shortened by 1 base and J by 1 base, with 9 bases between the two germline ends. Per the germline V gene, CDR1 is SGHRS and CDR2 is YFSETQ. The CDR3 region has the DNA TGCGCCAGCAGCTTGCAACAGGGATCCTACAATGAGCAGTTCTTC. It yields the protein CASSLQQGSYNEQFF.

V is TRBV18 and J is TRBJ2-1; D gene ambiguous. The length of the CDR3 is 13 residues. V lost 5 bases and J 6 bases, leaving 11 bases between the germline ends. Germline loops: CDR1 KGHSH, CDR2 LQKENI. CDR3: CASSTSNFNEQFF. CDR3 coding DNA: TGTGCCAGCTCAACGAGCAACTTCAATGAGCAGTTCTTC.

The CDR3 DNA reads as TGTGCCAGCTCACCAAATAGGCCCCGCGAGGCGCCCCAGCATTTT. Its protein product is CASSPNRPREAPQHF. V is TRBV18 and J is TRBJ1-5; D ambiguous. This CDR3 has 15 residues. Germline lookup yields CDR1 KGHSH and CDR2 LQKENI. The V end lost 2 bases, the J end lost 9 bases, and 17 bases lay between the germline ends.

The V gene is TRBV5-1, the J gene TRBJ2-5; D tentatively reads TRBD1 or TRBD2 (5 bases each). V gave up 0 bases and J gave up 5 bases, with 20 bases separating them. The CDR3 loop spans 17 amino acids. Germline V gene data show CDR1 as SGHRS and CDR2 as YFSETQ. The CDR3: CASSLGGRPPGGETQYF. The CDR3 DNA follows: TGCGCCAGCAGCTTGGGGGGCAGGCCCCCCGGAGGCGAGACCCAGTACTTC.

The rearrangement uses TRBV7-2 and TRBJ2-2; a possible D gene is TRBD2 (5 bases). The germline V gene has CDR1 SGHTA and CDR2 FQGNSA. V gave up 2 bases and J gave up 7 bases, with 11 bases separating them. CDR3 size: 14 residues. This CDR3 is CASSLLPAVGELFF. DNA of the CDR3: TGTGCCAGCAGCTTATTGCCAGCGGTCGGGGAGCTGTTTTTT.

This chain links TRBV5-4 with TRBJ2-7; D gene uncertain. The CDR3 covers 15 residues. Trimming took off 4 bases at V and 7 bases at J, with 21 bases between the two ends. The germline V gene has CDR1 SGHNT and CDR2 YYREEE (reference sequence). The chain's CDR3 is CASSPSPTMSGEQYF. The CDR3 coding sequence is TGTGCCAGCAGCCCTTCGCCCACCATGTCCGGGGAGCAGTACTTC.

The gene calls are TRBV11-1 and TRBJ2-1; 8 nucleotides agree with TRBD2. Losses at the gene ends were 0 bases for V and 2 bases for J; bases not matched to a gene: 0. This CDR3 spans 15 amino acids. Germline V gene lookup returns CDR1 SGHAT and CDR2 FQDESV (reference sequence). DNA for the CDR3: TGTGCCAGCAGCTTAGCACTAGCGGCCTACAATGAGCAGTTCTTC. Translation gives CASSLALAAYNEQFF.

This chain joins TRBV28 and TRBJ1-5; possibly TRBD1 for D (5 bases). V gave up 2 bases and J gave up 6 bases, with 14 bases separating them. Germline loops: CDR1 MDHEN, CDR2 SYDVKM. This CDR3 is 15 amino acids long. CDR3: CASSLPRGVGQPQHF. CDR3 nucleotide sequence: TGTGCCAGCAGTTTACCTCGGGGGGTGGGTCAGCCCCAGCATTTT.

The chain carries TRBV5-1 and TRBJ2-3; D perhaps matches TRBD1 (5 bases). Per germline, CDR1 SGHRS and CDR2 YFSETQ. The V and J ends lost 7 bases and 4 bases respectively, with 13 bases between them. This CDR3 has 13 amino acids. CDR3 residues: CASSWQGADTQYF. The CDR3 nucleotides are TGCGCCAGCTCCTGGCAGGGCGCAGATACGCAGTATTTT.

The genes are TRBV6-1 and TRBJ1-5; tentative D call: TRBD1 (5 bases). The germline CDR1 and CDR2 sequences are MNHNS and SASEGT. This CDR3 region has 13 residues. Trimming removed 6 bases from V and 5 bases from J, with 11 bases in between. CDR3 region: CASSLGGDQPQHF. CDR3 in DNA: TGTGCCAGCAGCCTGGGGGGGGATCAGCCCCAGCATTTT.

The chain carries TRBV7-3 and TRBJ2-3; D is unresolved. Trimming removed 3 bases from V and 0 bases from J, with 7 bases in between. The CDR3 covers 14 residues. Per the germline V gene, CDR1 is SGHTA and CDR2 is FQGTGA. DNA of the CDR3: TGTGCCAGCAGCTTCCTATCTAGCACAGATACGCAGTATTTT. It specifies CASSFLSSTDTQYF.

The chain uses TRBV5-6 and TRBJ1-5; D might be TRBD1 (6 bases). Trimming removed 4 bases at V and 3 bases at J, with 8 bases between. The CDR3 is 13 residues long. Germline V CDR1 and CDR2: SGHDT, YYEEEE. This chain's CDR3 is CASSRTVNQPQHF. The CDR3 region has the DNA TGTGCCAGCAGCCGGACAGTCAATCAGCCCCAGCATTTT.

This chain connects TRBV27 to TRBJ1-3, with D possibly being TRBD1 (6 bases). The CDR3 consists of 16 residues. The germline gives CDR1 MNHEY, CDR2 SMNVEV (reference sequence). The ends were cut back, 5 bases at V and 4 bases at J, with 18 bases in the middle. The CDR3 DNA reads TGTGCCAGCAGTCTCACCCGGGGGCCGTTCGGAAACACCATATATTTT. Its translation is CASSLTRGPFGNTIYF.